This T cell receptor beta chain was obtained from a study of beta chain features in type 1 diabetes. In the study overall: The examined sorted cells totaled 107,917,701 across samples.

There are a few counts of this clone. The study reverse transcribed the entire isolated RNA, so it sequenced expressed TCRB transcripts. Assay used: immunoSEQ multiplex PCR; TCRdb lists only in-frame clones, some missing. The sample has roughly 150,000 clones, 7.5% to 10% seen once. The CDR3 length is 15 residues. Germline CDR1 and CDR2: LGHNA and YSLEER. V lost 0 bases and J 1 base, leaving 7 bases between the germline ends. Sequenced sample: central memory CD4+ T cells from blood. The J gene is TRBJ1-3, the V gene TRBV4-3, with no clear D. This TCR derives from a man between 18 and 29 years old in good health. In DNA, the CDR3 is TGCGCCAGCAGCCAAGATTCCAGGTCTGGAAACACCATATATTTT. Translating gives CASSQDSRSGNTIYF.